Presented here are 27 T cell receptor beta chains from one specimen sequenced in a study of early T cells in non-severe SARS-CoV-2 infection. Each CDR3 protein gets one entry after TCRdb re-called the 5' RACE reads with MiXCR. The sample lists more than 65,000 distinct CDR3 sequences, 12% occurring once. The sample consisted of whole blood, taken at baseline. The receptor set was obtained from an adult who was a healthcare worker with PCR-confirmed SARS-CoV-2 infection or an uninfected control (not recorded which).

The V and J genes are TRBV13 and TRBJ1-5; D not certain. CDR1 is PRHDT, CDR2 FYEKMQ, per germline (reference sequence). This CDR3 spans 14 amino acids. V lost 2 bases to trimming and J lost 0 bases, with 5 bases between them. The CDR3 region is CASSLKGSNQPQHF. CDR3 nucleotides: TGTGCCAGCAGCTTAAAAGGTAGCAATCAGCCCCAGCATTTT. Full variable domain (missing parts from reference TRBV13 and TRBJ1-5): AAGVIQSPRHLIKEKRETATLKCYPIPRHDTVYWYQQGPGQDPQFLISFYEKMQSDKGSIPDRFSAQQFSDYHSELNMSSLELGDSALYFCASSLKGSNQPQHFGDGTRLSIL.

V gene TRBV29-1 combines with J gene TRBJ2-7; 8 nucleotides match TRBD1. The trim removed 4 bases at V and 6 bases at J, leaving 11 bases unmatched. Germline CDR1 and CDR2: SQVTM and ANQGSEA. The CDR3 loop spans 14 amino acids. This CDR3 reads CSVVGRQGLSEQYF. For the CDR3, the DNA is TGCAGCGTTGTGGGGAGACAGGGGCTGAGCGAGCAGTACTTC.

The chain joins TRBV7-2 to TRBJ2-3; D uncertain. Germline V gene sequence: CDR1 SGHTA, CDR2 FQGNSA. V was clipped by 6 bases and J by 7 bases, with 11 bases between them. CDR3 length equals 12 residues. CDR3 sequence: CASSSTVNTQYF. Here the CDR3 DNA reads TGTGCCAGCAGTTCGACTGTTAATACGCAGTATTTT.

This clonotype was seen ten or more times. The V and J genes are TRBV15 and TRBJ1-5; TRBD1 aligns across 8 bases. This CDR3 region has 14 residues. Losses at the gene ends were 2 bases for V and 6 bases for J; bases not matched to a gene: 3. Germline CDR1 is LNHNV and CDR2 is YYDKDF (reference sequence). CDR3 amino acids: CATSRNTGGQPQHF. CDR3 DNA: TGTGCCACCAGCAGAAATACAGGGGGTCAGCCCCAGCATTTT. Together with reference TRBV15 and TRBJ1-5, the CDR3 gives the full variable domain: DAMVIQNPRYQVTQFGKPVTLSCSQTLNHNVMYWYQQKSSQAPKLLFHYYDKDFNNEADTPDNFQSRRPNTSFCFLDIRSPGLGDTAMYLCATSRNTGGQPQHFGDGTRLSIL.

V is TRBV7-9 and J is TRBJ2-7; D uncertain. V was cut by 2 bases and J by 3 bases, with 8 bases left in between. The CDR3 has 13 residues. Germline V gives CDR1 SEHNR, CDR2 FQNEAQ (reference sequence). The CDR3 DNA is TGTGCCAGCAGCTTATGGACGGACTACGAGCAGTACTTC. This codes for CASSLWTDYEQYF.

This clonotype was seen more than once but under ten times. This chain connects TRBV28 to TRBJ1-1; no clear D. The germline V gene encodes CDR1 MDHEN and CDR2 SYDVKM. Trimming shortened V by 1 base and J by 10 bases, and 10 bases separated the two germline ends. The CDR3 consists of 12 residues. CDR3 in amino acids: CASSLSGGIAFF. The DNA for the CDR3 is TGTGCCAGCAGTTTATCCGGAGGGATAGCTTTCTTT.

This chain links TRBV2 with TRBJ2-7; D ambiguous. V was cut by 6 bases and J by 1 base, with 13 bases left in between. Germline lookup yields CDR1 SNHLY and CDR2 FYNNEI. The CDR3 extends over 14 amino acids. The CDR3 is CASRVHVVSYEQYF. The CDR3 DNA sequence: TGTGCCAGCAGAGTACACGTCGTTTCCTACGAGCAGTACTTC.

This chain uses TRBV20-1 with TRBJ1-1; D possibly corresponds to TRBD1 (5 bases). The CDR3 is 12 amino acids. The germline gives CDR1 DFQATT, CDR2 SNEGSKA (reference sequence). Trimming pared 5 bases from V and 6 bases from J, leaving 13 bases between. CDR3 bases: TGCAGTGCTGAGATGAGGGACGCTGAAGCTTTCTTT. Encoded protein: CSAEMRDAEAFF.

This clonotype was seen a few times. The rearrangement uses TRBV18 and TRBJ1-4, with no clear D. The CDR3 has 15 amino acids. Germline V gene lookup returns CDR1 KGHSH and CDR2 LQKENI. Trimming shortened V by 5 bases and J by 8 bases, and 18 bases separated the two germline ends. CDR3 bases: TGTGCCAGCTCAACCACCGCTGGAAAGGACGAAAAACTGTTTTTT. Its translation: CASSTTAGKDEKLFF.

The CDR3 nucleotides read TGTGCCAGCTCACCACCTGGAGGGCTTTCACCCCTCCACTTT. Its translation is CASSPPGGLSPLHF. This chain links TRBV18 with TRBJ1-6; D is ambiguous. With 0 bases removed from V and 9 bases from J, the gap between germline ends came to 9 bases. Germline V gene data show CDR1 as KGHSH and CDR2 as LQKENI. The CDR3 runs to 14 residues.

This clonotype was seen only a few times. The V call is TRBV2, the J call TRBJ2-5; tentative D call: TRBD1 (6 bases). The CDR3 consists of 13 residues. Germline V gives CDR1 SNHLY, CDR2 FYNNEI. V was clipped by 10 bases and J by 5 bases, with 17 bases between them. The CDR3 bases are TGTGCCAACAAAGGGACATCGGTCGAGACCCAGTACTTC. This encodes CANKGTSVETQYF. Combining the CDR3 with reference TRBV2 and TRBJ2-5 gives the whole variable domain EPEVTQTPSHQVTQMGQEVILRCVPISNHLYFYWYRQILGQKVEFLVSFYNNEISEKSEIFDDQFSVERPDGSNFTLKIRSTKLEDSAMYFCANKGTSVETQYFGPGTRLLVL.

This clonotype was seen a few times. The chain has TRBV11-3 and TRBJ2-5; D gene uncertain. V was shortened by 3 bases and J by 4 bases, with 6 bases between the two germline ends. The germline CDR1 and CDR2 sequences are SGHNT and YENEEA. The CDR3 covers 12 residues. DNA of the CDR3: TGTGCCAGCAGCTTCGGTCGAGAGACCCAGTACTTC. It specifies CASSFGRETQYF.

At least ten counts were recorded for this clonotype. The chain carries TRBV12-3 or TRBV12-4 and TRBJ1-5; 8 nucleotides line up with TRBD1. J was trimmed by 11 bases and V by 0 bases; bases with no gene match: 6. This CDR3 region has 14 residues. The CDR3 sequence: CASSLALTGESQHF. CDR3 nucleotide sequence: TGTGCCAGCAGTTTAGCACTGACAGGGGAGTCCCAGCATTTT.

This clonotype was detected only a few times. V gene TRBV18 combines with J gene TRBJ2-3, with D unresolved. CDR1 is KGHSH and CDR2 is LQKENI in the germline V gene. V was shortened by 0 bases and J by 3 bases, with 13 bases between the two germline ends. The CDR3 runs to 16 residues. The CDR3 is CASSPPGRVGTDTQYF. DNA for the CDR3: TGTGCCAGCTCACCACCTGGCCGGGTCGGGACAGATACGCAGTATTTT.

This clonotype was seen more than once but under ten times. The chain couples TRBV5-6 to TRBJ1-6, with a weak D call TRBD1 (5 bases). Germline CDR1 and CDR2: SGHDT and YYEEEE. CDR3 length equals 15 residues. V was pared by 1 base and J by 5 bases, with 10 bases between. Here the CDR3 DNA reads TGTGCCAGCAGCTTGCTCGCGACAGATAATTCACCCCTCCACTTT. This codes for CASSLLATDNSPLHF.

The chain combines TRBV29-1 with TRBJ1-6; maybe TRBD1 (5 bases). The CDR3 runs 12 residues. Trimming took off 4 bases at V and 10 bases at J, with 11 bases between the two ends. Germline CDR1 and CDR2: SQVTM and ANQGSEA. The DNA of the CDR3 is TGCAGCGTTGGGGACGAGGGATCACCCCTCCACTTT. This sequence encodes CSVGDEGSPLHF. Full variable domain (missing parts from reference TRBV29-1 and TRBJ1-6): SAVISQKPSRDICQRGTSLTIQCQVDSQVTMMFWYRQQPGQSLTLIATANQGSEATYESGFVIDKFPISRPNLTFSTLTVSNMSPEDSSIYLCSVGDEGSPLHFGNGTRLTVT.

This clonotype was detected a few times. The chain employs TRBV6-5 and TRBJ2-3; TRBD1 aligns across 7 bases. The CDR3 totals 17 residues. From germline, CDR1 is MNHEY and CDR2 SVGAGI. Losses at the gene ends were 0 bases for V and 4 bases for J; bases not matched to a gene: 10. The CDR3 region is CASSYSSPDRRPDTQYF. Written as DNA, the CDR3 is TGTGCCAGCAGTTACTCGAGTCCGGACAGGAGACCAGATACGCAGTATTTT.

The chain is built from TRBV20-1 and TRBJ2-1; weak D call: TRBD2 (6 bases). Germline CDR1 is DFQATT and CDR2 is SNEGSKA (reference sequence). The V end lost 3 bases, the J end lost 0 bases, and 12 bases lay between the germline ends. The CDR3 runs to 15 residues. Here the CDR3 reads CSARRGRDSYNEQFF. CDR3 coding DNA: TGCAGTGCTAGGCGGGGCAGGGACTCCTACAATGAGCAGTTCTTC.

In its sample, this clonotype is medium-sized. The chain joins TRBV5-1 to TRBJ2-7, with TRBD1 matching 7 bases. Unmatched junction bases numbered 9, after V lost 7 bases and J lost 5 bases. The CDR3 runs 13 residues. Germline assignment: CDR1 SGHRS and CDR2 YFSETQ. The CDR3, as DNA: TGCGCCAGCGCAAAGACAGGGAGCCACGAGCAGTACTTC. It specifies CASAKTGSHEQYF.

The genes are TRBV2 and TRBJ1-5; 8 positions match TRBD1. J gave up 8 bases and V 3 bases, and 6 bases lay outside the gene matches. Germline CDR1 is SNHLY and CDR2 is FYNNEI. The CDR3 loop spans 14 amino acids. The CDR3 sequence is CASSETGAREPQHF. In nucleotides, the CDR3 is TGTGCCAGCAGTGAGACAGGGGCTAGGGAGCCCCAGCATTTT. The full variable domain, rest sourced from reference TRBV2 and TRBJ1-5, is EPEVTQTPSHQVTQMGQEVILRCVPISNHLYFYWYRQILGQKVEFLVSFYNNEISEKSEIFDDQFSVERPDGSNFTLKIRSTKLEDSAMYFCASSETGAREPQHFGDGTRLSIL.

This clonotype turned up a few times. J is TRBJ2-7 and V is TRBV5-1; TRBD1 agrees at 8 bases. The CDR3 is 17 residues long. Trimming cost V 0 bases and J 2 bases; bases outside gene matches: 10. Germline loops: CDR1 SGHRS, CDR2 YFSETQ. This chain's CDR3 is CASSLAPGQGNTYEQYF. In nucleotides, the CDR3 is TGCGCCAGCAGCTTGGCCCCCGGACAGGGAAACACCTACGAGCAGTACTTC. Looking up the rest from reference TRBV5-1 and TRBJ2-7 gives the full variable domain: KAGVTQTPRYLIKTRGQQVTLSCSPISGHRSVSWYQQTPGQGLQFLFEYFSETQRNKGNFPGRFSGRQFSNSRSEMNVSTLELGDSALYLCASSLAPGQGNTYEQYFGPGTRLTVT.

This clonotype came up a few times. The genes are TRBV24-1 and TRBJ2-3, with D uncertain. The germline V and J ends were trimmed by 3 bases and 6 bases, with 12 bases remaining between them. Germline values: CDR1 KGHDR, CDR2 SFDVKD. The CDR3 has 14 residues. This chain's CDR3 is CATSDPKRRDTQYF. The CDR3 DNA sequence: TGTGCCACCAGTGATCCCAAGAGACGGGATACGCAGTATTTT.

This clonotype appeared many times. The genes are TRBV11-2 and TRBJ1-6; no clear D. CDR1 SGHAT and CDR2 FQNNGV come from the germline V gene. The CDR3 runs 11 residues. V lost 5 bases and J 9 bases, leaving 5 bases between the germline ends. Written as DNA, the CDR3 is TGTGCCAGCAGCACGGGTTCACCCCTCCACTTT. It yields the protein CASSTGSPLHF.

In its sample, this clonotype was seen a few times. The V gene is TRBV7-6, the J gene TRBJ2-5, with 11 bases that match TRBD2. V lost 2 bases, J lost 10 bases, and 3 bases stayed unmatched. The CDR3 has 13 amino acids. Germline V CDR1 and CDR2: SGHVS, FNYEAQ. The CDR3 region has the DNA TGTGCCAGCAGCTTAACTAGCGGGGGAGGCCAGTACTTC. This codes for CASSLTSGGGQYF. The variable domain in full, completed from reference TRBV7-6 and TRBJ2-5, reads GAGVSQSPRYKVTKRGQDVALRCDPISGHVSLYWYRQALGQGPEFLTYFNYEAQQDKSGLPNDRFSAERPEGSISTLTIQRTEQRDSAMYRCASSLTSGGGQYFGPGTRLLVL.

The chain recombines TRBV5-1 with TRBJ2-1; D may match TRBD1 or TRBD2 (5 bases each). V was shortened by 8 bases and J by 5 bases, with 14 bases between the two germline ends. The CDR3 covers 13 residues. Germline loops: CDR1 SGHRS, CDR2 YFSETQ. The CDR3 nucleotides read TGCGCCAGTAACCGGGACGTCGACAATGAGCAGTTCTTC. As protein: CASNRDVDNEQFF.

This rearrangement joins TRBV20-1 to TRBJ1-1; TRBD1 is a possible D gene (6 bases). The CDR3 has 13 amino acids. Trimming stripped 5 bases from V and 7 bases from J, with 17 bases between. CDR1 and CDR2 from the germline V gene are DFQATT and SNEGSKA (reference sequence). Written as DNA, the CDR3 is TGCAGTGCTCCTCCGACAGGCAGAGGTGAAGCTTTCTTT. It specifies CSAPPTGRGEAFF.

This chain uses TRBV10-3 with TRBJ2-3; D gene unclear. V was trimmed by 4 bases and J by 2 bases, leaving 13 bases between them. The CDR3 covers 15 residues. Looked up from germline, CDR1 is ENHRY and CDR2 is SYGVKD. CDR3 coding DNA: TGTGCCATCAGTGCAAACCAGGATAACACAGATACGCAGTATTTT. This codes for CAISANQDNTDTQYF.